This record concerns one T cell receptor (beta chain) sequence. One end of the junction fails to match germline, which may point to a read error. This CDR3 has 17 residues. In germline, CDR1 is SGHAT, CDR2 FQNNGV. This sample is drawn from a study of cytomegalovirus exposure and HLA in healthy donors. Primers for the PCR totalled 60 Vbeta and 13 Jbeta. The assay was immunoSEQ multiplex PCR, and TCRdb's table has in-frame clones only and misses some. This table holds 150,000 or so clones, over 60% found once. Sequencing used PBMCs. The receptor was isolated from a female donor in good health and CMV-seronegative. This chain joins TRBV11-2 and TRBJ2-6, with 10 bases that match TRBD2. CDR3 DNA: TGTGCCAGCAGCTTTCTAGCGGGAGCCTCTGGGGCCAACGGCCTGACTTTC. Translation: CASSFLAGASGANGLTF.